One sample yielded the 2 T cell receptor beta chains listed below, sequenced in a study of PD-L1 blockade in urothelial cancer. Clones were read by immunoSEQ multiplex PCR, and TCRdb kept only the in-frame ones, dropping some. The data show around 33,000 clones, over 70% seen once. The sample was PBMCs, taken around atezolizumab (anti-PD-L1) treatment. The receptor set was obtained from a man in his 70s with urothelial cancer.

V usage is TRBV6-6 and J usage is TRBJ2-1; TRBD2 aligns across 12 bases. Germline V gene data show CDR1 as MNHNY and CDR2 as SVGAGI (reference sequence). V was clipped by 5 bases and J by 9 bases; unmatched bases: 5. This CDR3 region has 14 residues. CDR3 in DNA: TGTGCCAGCAGTGCTAGCGGGGGGGCGGCTGAGCAGTTCTTC. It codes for CASSASGGAAEQFF.

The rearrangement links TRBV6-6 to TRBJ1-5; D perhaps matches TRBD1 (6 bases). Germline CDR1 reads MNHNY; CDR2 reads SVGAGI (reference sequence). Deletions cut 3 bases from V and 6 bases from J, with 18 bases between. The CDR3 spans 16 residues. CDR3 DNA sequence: TGTGCCAGCAGTTATGGGGGGGGGCCTTTGTCTCAGCCCCAGCATTTT. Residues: CASSYGGGPLSQPQHF.